This T cell receptor (beta chain) derives from a study of T cells in Graves' hyperthyroidism and ophthalmopathy. General study results and limits: Blood also held most thyroid clonotypes expanded beyond 0.001.

The CDR3 has 15 amino acids. V gave up 6 bases and J gave up 2 bases, with 14 bases separating them. CDR1 KGHSH and CDR2 LQKENI come from the germline V gene. There are many counts of this clonotype. Its matching antigen is unknown. Regions amplified from RNA transcripts were the TCR beta CDR3 regions. The HTBI set primed first-round TCR CDR3 RT-PCR. TCRdb used MiXCR to reprocess the multiplex PCR reads, holding one entry per CDR3 protein. Of 300,000 or so distinct CDR3 sequences in the sample, roughly 17% were seen once. Not enrolled were patients with uncontrolled infection, other autoimmune disease, pregnancy or lactation.

The clonotype comes from a young man with Graves' hyperthyroidism. This chain connects TRBV18 to TRBJ2-1, with D tentatively TRBD1 (5 bases). Sequencing was performed on blood. CDR3 amino acids: CASSPQGTAYNEQFF. For the CDR3, the DNA is TGTGCCAGCTCCCCCCAGGGCACCGCCTACAATGAGCAGTTCTTC.